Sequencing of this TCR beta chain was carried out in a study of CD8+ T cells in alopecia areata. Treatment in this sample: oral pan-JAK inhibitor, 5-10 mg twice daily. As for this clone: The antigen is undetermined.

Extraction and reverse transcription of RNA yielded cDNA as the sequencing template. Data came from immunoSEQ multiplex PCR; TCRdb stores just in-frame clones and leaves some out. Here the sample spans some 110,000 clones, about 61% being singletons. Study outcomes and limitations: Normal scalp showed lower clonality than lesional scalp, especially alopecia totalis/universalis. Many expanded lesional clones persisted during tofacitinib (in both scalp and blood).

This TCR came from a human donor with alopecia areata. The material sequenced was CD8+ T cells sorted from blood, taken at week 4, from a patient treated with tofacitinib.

DNA of the CDR3: TGTGCCAGCAGCCCAACGTTAGGGGGAACTGGGGCCAACGTCCTGACTTTC. Translation gives CASSPTLGGTGANVLTF. The V gene is TRBV7-9, the J gene TRBJ2-6, with a weak D call TRBD1 (6 bases). This CDR3 is built from 17 residues. In germline, CDR1 is SEHNR, CDR2 FQNEAQ (reference sequence). Trimming removed 5 bases at V and 2 bases at J, with 16 bases between.